What follows are 7 T cell receptor beta chains derived from one specimen sequenced in a study of CD8 T cells in ankylosing spondylitis. For these TCRs, the target antigens are not known. Study-wide results and caveats: For ankylosing spondylitis blood, a TCR beta motif of roughly 8 highly homologous variants appeared characteristic.

Via MiXCR, TCRdb re-called the 5' RACE reads, giving one row per CDR3 protein. The sample includes approximately 440,000 distinct CDR3 sequences, about 15% of them seen just once. Sequences were obtained from blood, either unsorted or a sorted T cell fraction (not recorded which). The receptors originated from a male donor with ankylosing spondylitis.

This clonotype has only a few counts. The chain is built from TRBV12-3 or TRBV12-4 and TRBJ2-2; 8 bases agree with TRBD1. CDR3 length equals 16 residues. The ends lost 7 bases at V and 6 bases at J; junction bases unmatched: 13. The CDR3, as DNA: TGTGCCAGCAACTTCGGACAGGGTCCTGTTTCCGGGGAGCTGTTTTTT. It yields the protein CASNFGQGPVSGELFF.

The chain joins TRBV30 to TRBJ1-1; 7 bases map to TRBD1. Germline V gene sequence: CDR1 GTSNPN, CDR2 SVGIG (reference sequence). The length of the CDR3 is 12 residues. Trimming took 4 bases from V and 5 from J; bases not matched to a gene: 4. The CDR3 region is CAWTTGWTEAFF. Here the CDR3 DNA reads TGTGCCTGGACGACAGGGTGGACTGAAGCTTTCTTT. Full variable domain (missing parts from reference TRBV30 and TRBJ1-1): SQTIHQWPATLVQPVGSPLSLECTVEGTSNPNLYWYRQAAGRGLQLLFYSVGIGQISSEVPQNLSASRPQDRQFILSSKKLLLSDSGFYLCAWTTGWTEAFFGQGTRLTVV.

This clonotype showed up many times. CDR3 sequence: CASSPPIQGSADYGYTF. The CDR3 nucleotides read TGTGCCAGCAGCCCACCCATTCAGGGGTCTGCGGACTATGGCTACACCTTC. V usage is TRBV9 and J usage is TRBJ1-2, with D perhaps matching TRBD1 (6 bases). Germline CDR1 and CDR2: SGDLS and YYNGEE. Between the trimmed V and J ends, which lost 4 bases and 3 bases, there was a span of 22 bases. CDR3 size: 17 residues.

This chain uses TRBV20-1 with TRBJ2-3; 8 positions match TRBD2. The V and J ends lost 5 bases and 0 bases, in that order; junction bases with no gene match: 22. CDR3 size: 20 residues. The germline V gene encodes CDR1 DFQATT and CDR2 SNEGSKA (reference sequence). This chain's CDR3 is CSAPGLKPAGVFLSTDTQYF. The DNA of the CDR3 is TGCAGTGCTCCAGGGTTGAAACCAGCGGGAGTCTTCCTAAGCACAGATACGCAGTATTTT.

This clonotype has a handful of counts. The chain carries TRBV20-1 and TRBJ1-1; maybe TRBD1 (5 bases). CDR1 is DFQATT, CDR2 SNEGSKA, per germline (reference sequence). The CDR3 length is 12 residues. Trimming stripped 6 bases from V and 5 bases from J, with 13 bases between. In DNA, the CDR3 is TGCAGTGCGCCGGGGACCAAGACTGAAGCTTTCTTT. It codes for CSAPGTKTEAFF.

The rearrangement links TRBV3-1 to TRBJ2-1; possibly TRBD1 or TRBD2 for D (6 bases each). The CDR3 totals 16 residues. Per the germline V gene, CDR1 is LGHDT and CDR2 is YNNKEL (reference sequence). Trimming stripped 0 bases from V and 3 bases from J, with 12 bases between. The CDR3 region has the DNA TGTGCCAGCAGCCAAGATGTAGGGGGGCGCTACAATGAGCAGTTCTTC. As protein: CASSQDVGGRYNEQFF.

This clonotype was seen more than once but under ten times. The rearrangement joins TRBV6-5 to TRBJ1-1, with 9 bases matching TRBD1. V shed 0 bases and J 9 bases; nucleotides not matched to a gene: 2. The germline V gene has CDR1 MNHEY and CDR2 SVGAGI. The length of the CDR3 is 13 residues. The CDR3, as DNA: TGTGCCAGCAGTTACTCGGGACAGGGCCAAGCTTTCTTT. This codes for CASSYSGQGQAFF.